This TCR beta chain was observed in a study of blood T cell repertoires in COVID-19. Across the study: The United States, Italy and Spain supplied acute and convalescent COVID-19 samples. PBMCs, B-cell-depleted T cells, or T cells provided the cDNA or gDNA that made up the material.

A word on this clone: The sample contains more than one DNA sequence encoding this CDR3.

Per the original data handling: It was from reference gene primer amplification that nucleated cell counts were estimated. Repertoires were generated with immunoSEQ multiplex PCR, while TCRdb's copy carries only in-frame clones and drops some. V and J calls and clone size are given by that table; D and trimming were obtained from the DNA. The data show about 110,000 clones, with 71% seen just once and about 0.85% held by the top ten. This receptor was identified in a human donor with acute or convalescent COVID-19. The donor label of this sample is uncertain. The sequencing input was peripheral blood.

CDR3 in amino acids: CASSYDPGTGKWIYEQYF. Written as DNA, the CDR3 is TGTGCCAGCAGTTACGACCCTGGGACAGGCAAATGGATCTACGAGCAGTACTTC. The chain employs TRBV6-2 or TRBV6-3 and TRBJ2-7; TRBD1 matches 8 bases. With 2 bases clipped from V and 3 bases from J, the junction kept 15 bases outside the gene matches. CDR3 length: 18 residues. In germline, CDR1 is MNHEY, CDR2 SVGEGT.